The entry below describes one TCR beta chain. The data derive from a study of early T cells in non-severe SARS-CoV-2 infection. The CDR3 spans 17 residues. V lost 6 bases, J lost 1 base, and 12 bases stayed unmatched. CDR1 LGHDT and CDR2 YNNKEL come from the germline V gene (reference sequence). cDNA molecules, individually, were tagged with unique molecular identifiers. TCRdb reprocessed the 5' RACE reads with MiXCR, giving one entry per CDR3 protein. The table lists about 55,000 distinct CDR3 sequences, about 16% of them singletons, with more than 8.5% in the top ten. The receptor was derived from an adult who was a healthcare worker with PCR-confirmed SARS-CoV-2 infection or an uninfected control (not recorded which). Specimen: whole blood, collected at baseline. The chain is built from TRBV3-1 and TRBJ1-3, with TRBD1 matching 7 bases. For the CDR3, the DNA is TGTGCCAGCAGAAACCATGCCGCGGGACAGTCTGGAAACACCATATATTTT. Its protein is CASRNHAAGQSGNTIYF.